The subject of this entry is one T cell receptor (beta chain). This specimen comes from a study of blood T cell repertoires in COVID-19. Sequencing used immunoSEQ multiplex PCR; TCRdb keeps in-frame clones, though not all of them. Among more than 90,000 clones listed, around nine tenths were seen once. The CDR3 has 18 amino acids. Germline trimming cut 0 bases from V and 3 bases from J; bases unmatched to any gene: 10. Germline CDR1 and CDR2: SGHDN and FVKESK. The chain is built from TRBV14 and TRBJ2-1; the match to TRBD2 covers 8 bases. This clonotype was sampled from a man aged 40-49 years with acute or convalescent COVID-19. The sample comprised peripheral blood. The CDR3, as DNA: TGTGCCAGCAGCCAAGATCCGGGGGGGGGCGCTTTCTACAATGAGCAGTTCTTC. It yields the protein CASSQDPGGGAFYNEQFF.